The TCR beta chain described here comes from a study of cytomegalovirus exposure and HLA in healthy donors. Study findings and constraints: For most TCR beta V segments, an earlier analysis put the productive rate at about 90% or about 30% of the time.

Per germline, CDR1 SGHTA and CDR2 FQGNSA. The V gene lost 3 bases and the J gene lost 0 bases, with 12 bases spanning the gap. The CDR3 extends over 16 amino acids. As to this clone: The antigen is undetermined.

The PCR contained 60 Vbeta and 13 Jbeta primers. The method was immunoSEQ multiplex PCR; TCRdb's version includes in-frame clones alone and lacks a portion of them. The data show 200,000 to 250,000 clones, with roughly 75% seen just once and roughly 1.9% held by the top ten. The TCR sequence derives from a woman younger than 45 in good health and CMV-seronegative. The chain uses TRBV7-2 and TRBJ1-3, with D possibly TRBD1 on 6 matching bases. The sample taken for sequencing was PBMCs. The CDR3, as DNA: TGTGCCAGCAGCTTCCGAGGGGGTATCTCTGGAAACACCATATATTTT. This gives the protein CASSFRGGISGNTIYF.